Following are 19 T cell receptor beta chains from one sample sequenced in a study of T cells in Graves' hyperthyroidism and ophthalmopathy. RNA transcripts gave rise to amplified TCR beta CDR3 regions. RT-PCR in the first round (using the HTBI primer set) targeted the TCR CDR3. Each CDR3 protein is one row after TCRdb ran MiXCR on the multiplex PCR reads. This sample carries about 570,000 distinct CDR3 sequences, about 43% of them seen once, and the ten largest clones take 15% to 20%. Sequenced: peripheral blood or thyroid tissue (not recorded which). These receptor sequences come from an adult woman with Graves' disease, either hyperthyroidism or ophthalmopathy (not recorded which).

V is TRBV9 and J is TRBJ1-2, with D unclear. The germline gives CDR1 SGDLS, CDR2 YYNGEE. This CDR3 spans 12 amino acids. Trimming pared 3 bases from V and 7 bases from J, leaving 10 bases between. The CDR3 DNA reads as TGTGCCAGCAGCGGGCTCATGGGTGGCTACACCTTC. Translated, it gives CASSGLMGGYTF.

The chain has TRBV2 and TRBJ2-3; the match to TRBD1 covers 10 bases. CDR1 and CDR2 (germline): SNHLY, FYNNEI. There are 14 residues in the CDR3. V shed 4 bases and J 6 bases; nucleotides not matched to a gene: 4. The CDR3 DNA follows: TGTGCCAGCAGTGTAATGGACAGGGGGGATACGCAGTATTTT. Its translation is CASSVMDRGDTQYF. The entire variable domain, with the rest obtained from reference TRBV2 and TRBJ2-3, is as follows: EPEVTQTPSHQVTQMGQEVILRCVPISNHLYFYWYRQILGQKVEFLVSFYNNEISEKSEIFDDQFSVERPDGSNFTLKIRSTKLEDSAMYFCASSVMDRGDTQYFGPGTRLTVL.

This clonotype was counted at least ten times. The V and J genes are TRBV4-1 and TRBJ1-5; D remains ambiguous. Trimming removed 4 bases at V and 3 bases at J, with 13 bases between. CDR3 length: 15 residues. Germline V gene sequence: CDR1 MGHRA, CDR2 YSYEKL. The CDR3 DNA sequence: TGCGCCAGCAGCCCGCGGACCGGGTACAATCAGCCCCAGCATTTT. Its protein product is CASSPRTGYNQPQHF.

The chain joins TRBV2 to TRBJ1-6, with no clear D. Germline V gene lookup returns CDR1 SNHLY and CDR2 FYNNEI. Trimming took 6 bases from V and 5 from J, leaving 11 bases between them. The CDR3 is 14 residues long. The CDR3 region has the DNA TGTGCCAGCAGAGTCTTACTTAATAATTCACCCCTCCACTTT. Translating gives CASRVLLNNSPLHF. Together with reference TRBV2 and TRBJ1-6, the CDR3 gives the full variable domain: EPEVTQTPSHQVTQMGQEVILRCVPISNHLYFYWYRQILGQKVEFLVSFYNNEISEKSEIFDDQFSVERPDGSNFTLKIRSTKLEDSAMYFCASRVLLNNSPLHFGNGTRLTVT.

This clonotype has just a few counts. This chain connects TRBV9 to TRBJ2-5; TRBD2 matches at 8 bases. The trim removed 0 bases at V and 4 bases at J, leaving 5 bases unmatched. From germline, CDR1 is SGDLS and CDR2 YYNGEE. The CDR3 extends over 15 amino acids. The CDR3 protein is CASSVAPAGGETQYF. The CDR3 DNA sequence: TGTGCCAGCAGCGTAGCTCCCGCGGGAGGAGAGACCCAGTACTTC.

The genes are TRBV29-1 and TRBJ1-1, with 7 bases fitting TRBD1. Trimming took 3 bases from V and 7 from J; bases not matched to a gene: 5. Germline values: CDR1 SQVTM, CDR2 ANQGSEA. The CDR3 has 12 amino acids. CDR3 nucleotides: TGCAGCGTTGATTGGGCAGGGGGTGAAGCTTTCTTT. Encoded protein: CSVDWAGGEAFF.

This clonotype was counted between two and nine times. The gene calls are TRBV20-1 and TRBJ1-5; D not certain. Germline values: CDR1 DFQATT, CDR2 SNEGSKA (reference sequence). V was trimmed by 6 bases and J by 0 bases, leaving 18 bases between them. CDR3 length: 16 residues. CDR3 amino acids: CSAWSAELHSNQPQHF. As DNA, the CDR3 is TGCAGTGCCTGGAGCGCAGAGTTACATAGCAATCAGCCCCAGCATTTT.

This clonotype showed up just once. The CDR3 coding sequence is TGTGCCAGCAGTTTACTCAGCAGCAACCATGGCTACACCTTC. It codes for CASSLLSSNHGYTF. The V gene is TRBV6-4, the J gene TRBJ1-2; no definite D call. With 5 bases removed from V and 6 bases from J, the gap between germline ends came to 16 bases. The germline V gene has CDR1 MRHNA and CDR2 SNTAGT. The CDR3 loop spans 14 amino acids.

This clonotype was picked up many times. CDR3 protein: CAISETGFRGGTEAFF. Here the CDR3 DNA reads TGTGCCATCAGTGAAACAGGGTTCCGAGGGGGCACTGAAGCTTTCTTT. The chain combines TRBV10-3 with TRBJ1-1, with D possibly TRBD1 on 6 matching bases. CDR1 is ENHRY, CDR2 SYGVKD, per germline. V dropped 3 bases and J dropped 4 bases, with 18 bases sitting between them. The CDR3 has 16 residues.

This clonotype was found many times. This chain uses TRBV5-1 with TRBJ2-5; maybe TRBD1 (6 bases). V lost 3 bases and J lost 4, with 13 bases in between. In germline, CDR1 is SGHRS, CDR2 YFSETQ. The CDR3 covers 14 residues. The CDR3 region is CASSSPRGPETQYF. DNA for the CDR3: TGCGCCAGCAGCTCCCCCAGGGGCCCAGAGACCCAGTACTTC.

The J gene is TRBJ2-5, the V gene TRBV7-3; 7 nucleotides line up with TRBD1. Trimming cost V 5 bases and J 3 bases; bases outside gene matches: 6. The CDR3 sequence is 14 residues long. The germline V gene has CDR1 SGHTA and CDR2 FQGTGA. In DNA, the CDR3 is TGTGCCAGCAGCGCTCGGGACAGAAAAGAGACCCAGTACTTC. This sequence encodes CASSARDRKETQYF.

This clonotype is a singleton in its sample. This chain uses TRBV28 with TRBJ2-5; the match to TRBD1 covers 7 bases. V was clipped by 6 bases and J by 5 bases; unmatched bases: 3. The V gene's germline CDR1 is MDHEN and CDR2 SYDVKM. The length of the CDR3 is 12 residues. The CDR3 DNA sequence: TGTGCCAGCAGAGACAGGGTGGAGACCCAGTACTTC. It encodes CASRDRVETQYF.

This sequence joins TRBV10-3 and TRBJ1-2, with unresolved D. Looked up from germline, CDR1 is ENHRY and CDR2 is SYGVKD. This CDR3 contains 14 residues. V was shortened by 3 bases and J by 6 bases, with 14 bases between the two germline ends. The CDR3 here is CAISEGRYDDGYTF. The CDR3 DNA sequence: TGTGCCATCAGTGAAGGGCGCTATGACGATGGCTACACCTTC.

This clonotype was seen ten or more times. The chain joins TRBV20-1 to TRBJ2-7; D unclear. The CDR3 has 13 residues. Trimming took 0 bases from V and 2 from J, leaving 8 bases between them. Germline CDR1 DFQATT, CDR2 SNEGSKA (reference sequence). CDR3 nucleotides: TGCAGTGCTAGAGAACAGTACACCTACGAGCAGTACTTC. Its protein product is CSAREQYTYEQYF.

This clonotype appeared a few times. J is TRBJ2-5 and V is TRBV7-9, with D possibly being TRBD1 (6 bases). The germline V gene has CDR1 SEHNR and CDR2 FQNEAQ (reference sequence). V gave up 10 bases and J gave up 4 bases, with 19 bases separating them. The CDR3 loop spans 14 amino acids. Here the CDR3 DNA reads TGTGCCACCACCCGAACACAGGGAAGAGAGACCCAGTACTTC. Amino acid sequence: CATTRTQGRETQYF.

The rearrangement links TRBV6-6 to TRBJ2-5; D not resolved. The CDR3 spans 11 residues. The ends were cut back, 10 bases at V and 2 bases at J, with 8 bases in the middle. Germline CDR1 MNHNY, CDR2 SVGAGI (reference sequence). The CDR3 region is CATQQQETQYF. CDR3 coding DNA: TGTGCCACGCAACAGCAAGAGACCCAGTACTTC.

The chain has TRBV2 and TRBJ2-5; the D gene is possibly TRBD2 (5 bases). The CDR3 runs to 15 residues. Germline CDR1 reads SNHLY; CDR2 reads FYNNEI. Trimming cost V 3 bases and J 7 bases, with 18 bases left between them. For the CDR3, the DNA is TGTGCCAGCAGTGACTCGAGGGCAGCACGACCGACCCAGTACTTC. Translating it yields CASSDSRAARPTQYF.

This chain uses TRBV7-2 with TRBJ1-1; D is unclear. The germline gives CDR1 SGHTA, CDR2 FQGNSA. The V end was cut by 0 bases, the J end by 3 bases, with 5 bases between. The CDR3 extends over 13 amino acids. CDR3 amino acids: CASSLAMDTEAFF. In DNA form, the CDR3 reads TGTGCCAGCAGCTTAGCGATGGACACTGAAGCTTTCTTT.

This clonotype was seen more than once but under ten times. The rearrangement links TRBV16 to TRBJ2-6; the match to TRBD1 covers 7 bases. The trim removed 4 bases at V and 3 bases at J, leaving 6 bases unmatched. Germline V gene data show CDR1 as KGHSY and CDR2 as FQNENV. The CDR3 has 16 amino acids. The CDR3 bases are TGTGCCAGCAGCCCTAGACAGGGTCATGGGGCCAACGTCCTGACTTTC. Translation gives CASSPRQGHGANVLTF.